Listed below are T cell receptor beta chains from one sample, sequenced in a study of T cells in Graves' hyperthyroidism and ophthalmopathy. TCRdb independently ran MiXCR on the multiplex PCR reads; one entry per CDR3 protein. The profile shows approximately 490,000 distinct CDR3 sequences, about 20% of them singletons. Sequencing used blood. These receptors were obtained from a woman in her 70s with Graves' ophthalmopathy. CDR3s include the opening cysteine and the closing phenylalanine or tryptophan. Fields, in order: J gene, D gene, CDR3 length, clone size, V gene, CDR3 protein, CDR3 DNA. The D gene is left open where the match is weak. Not every row has a clone size; where given, it reads once, few, many or a size class.

>TRBJ2-3|NA|10|NA|TRBV28
CASVGDTQYF
TGTGCCAGCGTGGGGGATACGCAGTATTTT
>TRBJ2-7|NA|12|NA|TRBV28
CASSLQYQEQYF
TGTGCCAGCAGTTTACAGTACCAGGAGCAGTACTTC
>TRBJ2-5|TRBD2|19|few|TRBV19
CASSILPSGIPGFASTQYF
TGTGCCAGTAGTATTCTTCCTAGCGGGATCCCAGGTTTCGCCAGTACCCAGTACTTC
>TRBJ1-4|TRBD1|16|NA|TRBV5-5
CASSRRRTGTNEKLFF
TGTGCCAGCAGCCGTCGGAGGACAGGGACGAATGAAAAACTGTTTTTT
>TRBJ1-1|NA|14|few|TRBV30
CALAAGPRGTEAFF
TGTGCCCTTGCGGCCGGGCCGAGGGGCACTGAAGCTTTCTTT
>TRBJ2-7|TRBD2|14|NA|TRBV9
CASSVGGINYEQYF
TGTGCCAGCAGCGTCGGGGGGATAAACTACGAGCAGTACTTC
>TRBJ1-4|NA|13|NA|TRBV20-1
CSAAAGRFEKLFF
TGCAGTGCCGCGGCGGGGCGCTTTGAAAAACTGTTTTTT
>TRBJ2-1|NA|16|NA|TRBV7-9
CASSGRGGPSYNEQFF
TGTGCCAGCAGCGGGCGGGGAGGACCCTCCTACAATGAGCAGTTCTTC
>TRBJ1-5|NA|14|NA|TRBV20-1
CSARKTAPKGPQHF
TGCAGTGCTAGAAAGACAGCACCGAAGGGGCCCCAGCATTTT
>TRBJ1-1|TRBD1|14|many|TRBV2
CASSNDRGGTEAFF
TGTGCCAGCAGTAACGACAGGGGTGGTACTGAAGCTTTCTTT
>TRBJ2-1|NA|14|NA|TRBV10-1
CASSGQVSTNEQFF
TGCGCCAGCAGTGGACAGGTATCTACCAATGAGCAGTTCTTC
>TRBJ1-1|NA|15|few|TRBV3-1
CASSPRGSRNTEAFF
TGTGCCAGCAGCCCCAGGGGTAGCAGAAACACTGAAGCTTTCTTT